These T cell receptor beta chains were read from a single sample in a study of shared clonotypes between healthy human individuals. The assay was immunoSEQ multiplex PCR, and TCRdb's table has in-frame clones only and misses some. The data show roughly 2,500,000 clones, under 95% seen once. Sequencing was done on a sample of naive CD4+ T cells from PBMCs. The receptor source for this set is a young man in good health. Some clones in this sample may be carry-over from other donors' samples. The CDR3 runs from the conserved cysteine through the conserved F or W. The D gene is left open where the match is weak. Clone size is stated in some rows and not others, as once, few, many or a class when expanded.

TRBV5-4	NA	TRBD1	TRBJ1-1	CASSPRPGQGNTEAFF	TGTGCCAGCAGCCCGAGACCGGGACAGGGGAACACTGAAGCTTTCTTT
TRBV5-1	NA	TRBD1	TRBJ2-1	CASSLDRGNEQFF	TGCGCCAGCAGCTTGGACAGGGGCAATGAGCAGTTCTTC
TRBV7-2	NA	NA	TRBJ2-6	CASSLGVRGANVLTF	TGTGCCAGCAGCTTAGGGGTGCGCGGGGCCAACGTCCTGACTTTC
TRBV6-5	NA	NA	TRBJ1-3	CASSRHGTNGNTIYF	TGTGCCAGCAGCCGCCATGGCACAAATGGAAACACCATATATTTT
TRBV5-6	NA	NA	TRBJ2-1	CASSFAGGPHNEQFF	TGTGCCAGCAGCTTCGCCGGAGGGCCCCACAATGAGCAGTTCTTC
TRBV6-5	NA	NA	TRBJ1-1	CASSYWGAENTEAFF	TGTGCCAGCAGTTATTGGGGGGCGGAGAACACTGAAGCTTTCTTT
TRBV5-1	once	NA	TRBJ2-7	CASSFAAPNYEQYF	TGCGCCAGCAGCTTCGCAGCGCCAAACTACGAGCAGTACTTC
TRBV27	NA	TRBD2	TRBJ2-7	CASSSIPGRVEQYF	TGTGCCAGCAGTTCCATCCCGGGGAGGGTCGAGCAGTACTTC
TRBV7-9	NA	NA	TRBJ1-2	CASSLGSSEANYGYTF	TGTGCCAGCAGCTTAGGTTCTAGCGAAGCTAACTATGGCTACACCTTC
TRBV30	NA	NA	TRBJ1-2	CAWSAARARTDYGYTF	TGTGCCTGGAGTGCCGCCCGGGCCCGGACCGACTATGGCTACACCTTC
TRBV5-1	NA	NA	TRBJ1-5	CASSLQGLSNQPQHF	TGCGCCAGCAGCTTACAGGGTCTTAGCAATCAGCCCCAGCATTTT
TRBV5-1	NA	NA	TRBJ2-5	CASSLGAGDGETQYF	TGCGCCAGCAGCTTGGGGGCAGGGGACGGAGAGACCCAGTACTTC
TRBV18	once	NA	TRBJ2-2	CASSSIRRGDTGELFF	TGTGCCAGCTCAAGCATCAGAAGGGGTGACACCGGGGAGCTGTTTTTT
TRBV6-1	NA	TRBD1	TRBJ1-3	CASRRQGAGNTIYF	TGTGCCAGCAGGCGACAGGGGGCTGGAAACACCATATATTTT
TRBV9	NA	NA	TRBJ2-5	CASSARGADQETQYF	TGTGCCAGCAGCGCCCGTGGGGCAGATCAAGAGACCCAGTACTTC
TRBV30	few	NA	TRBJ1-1	CAWSHGVAAEAFF	TGTGCCTGGAGCCACGGAGTCGCGGCTGAAGCTTTCTTT
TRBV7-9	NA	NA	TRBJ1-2	CASSLARANYGYTF	TGTGCCAGCAGCTTAGCGCGAGCTAACTATGGCTACACCTTC
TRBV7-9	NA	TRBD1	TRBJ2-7	CASSPPWTGLEQYF	TGTGCCAGCAGCCCGCCATGGACAGGGCTCGAGCAGTACTTC
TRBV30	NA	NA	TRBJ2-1	CAWSLGRFDEQFF	TGTGCCTGGAGTCTCGGGCGATTCGATGAGCAGTTCTTC
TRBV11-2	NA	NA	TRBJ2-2	CASSFRAPFRLGAGELFF	TGTGCCAGCAGCTTCCGGGCCCCCTTCCGATTAGGGGCCGGGGAGCTGTTTTTT
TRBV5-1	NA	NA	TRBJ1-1	CASSASLRTEAFF	TGCGCCAGCAGCGCCTCCCTTCGGACTGAAGCTTTCTTT
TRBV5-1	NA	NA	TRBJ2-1	CASSLTGTPGGDEQFF	TGCGCCAGCAGCCTAACCGGTACTCCCGGGGGCGATGAGCAGTTCTTC
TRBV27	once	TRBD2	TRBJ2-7	CASRSGLALTYEQYF	TGTGCCAGCAGATCAGGACTAGCTCTTACCTACGAGCAGTACTTC
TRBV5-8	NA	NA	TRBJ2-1	CASSVTRDTNPEQFF	TGTGCCAGCAGCGTAACTAGAGACACCAACCCTGAGCAGTTCTTC
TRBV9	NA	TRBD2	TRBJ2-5	CASSVGPAGVQETQYF	TGTGCCAGCAGCGTAGGTCCAGCGGGAGTCCAAGAGACCCAGTACTTC
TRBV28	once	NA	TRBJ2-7	CASSLIGDEQYF	TGTGCCAGCAGTTTGATCGGCGACGAGCAGTACTTC
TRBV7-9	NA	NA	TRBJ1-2	CASRARDTWGGYTF	TGTGCCAGCAGAGCCCGGGACACCTGGGGGGGCTACACCTTC
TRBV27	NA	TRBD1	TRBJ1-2	CASSLSNPGQGAYGYTF	TGTGCCAGCAGTCTCTCAAACCCCGGACAGGGGGCCTATGGCTACACCTTC
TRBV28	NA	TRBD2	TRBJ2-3	CASSTLAGDTDTQYF	TGTGCCAGCAGCACACTAGCGGGAGACACAGATACGCAGTATTTT
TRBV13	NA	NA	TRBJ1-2	CASSLIGGDPTF	TGTGCCAGCAGCTTAATAGGCGGCGACCCTACCTTC
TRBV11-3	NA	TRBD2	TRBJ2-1	CASSPGTSGRQEQFF	TGTGCCAGCAGCCCCGGGACTAGCGGGAGGCAGGAGCAGTTCTTC
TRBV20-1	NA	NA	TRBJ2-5	CSASDYETQYF	TGCAGTGCTAGTGATTACGAGACCCAGTACTTC
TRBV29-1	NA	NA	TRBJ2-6	CSVGGPGANVLTF	TGCAGCGTTGGGGGGCCTGGGGCCAACGTCCTGACTTTC
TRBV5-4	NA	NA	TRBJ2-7	CASSLQGGGEQYF	TGTGCCAGCAGCCTCCAGGGAGGGGGGGAGCAGTACTTC
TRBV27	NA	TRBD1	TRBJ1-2	CASSRTGTGGLTGYTF	TGTGCCAGCAGTCGGACCGGGACAGGGGGTTTAACAGGCTACACCTTC
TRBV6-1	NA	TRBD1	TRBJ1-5	CASSAGQGARSNQPQHF	TGTGCCAGCAGTGCCGGACAGGGGGCGCGGAGCAATCAGCCCCAGCATTTT
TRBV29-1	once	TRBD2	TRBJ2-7	CSVEEKPGLGGYEQYF	TGCAGCGTTGAAGAGAAACCGGGCCTCGGGGGGTACGAGCAGTACTTC
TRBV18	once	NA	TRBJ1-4	CASQQGTTNEKLFF	TGTGCCAGCCAGCAGGGGACAACTAATGAAAAACTGTTTTTT
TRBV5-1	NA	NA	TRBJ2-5	CASSPDGLRKTQYF	TGCGCCAGCAGCCCGGACGGGTTGAGGAAGACCCAGTACTTC
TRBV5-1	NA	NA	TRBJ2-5	CASTPGRQETQYF	TGCGCCAGCACCCCGGGCAGGCAAGAGACCCAGTACTTC
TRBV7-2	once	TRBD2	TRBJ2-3	CASSSTSGARADTQYF	TGTGCCAGCAGCTCGACTAGCGGAGCTAGGGCAGATACGCAGTATTTT
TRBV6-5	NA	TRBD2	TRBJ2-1	CASRGGVNEQFF	TGTGCCAGCCGGGGGGGGGTCAATGAGCAGTTCTTC
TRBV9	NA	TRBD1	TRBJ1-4	CASSIMGTADEKLFF	TGTGCCAGCAGCATTATGGGGACAGCAGATGAAAAACTGTTTTTT
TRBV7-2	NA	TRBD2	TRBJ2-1	CASSYSGSSYNEQFF	TGTGCCAGCAGCTATAGCGGGAGCTCCTACAATGAGCAGTTCTTC
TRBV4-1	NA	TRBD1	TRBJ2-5	CASSLDRGRWRETQYF	TGCGCCAGCAGCCTAGACAGGGGGCGGTGGAGAGAGACCCAGTACTTC
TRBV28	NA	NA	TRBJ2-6	CASSPGVGANVLTF	TGTGCCAGCAGTCCAGGGGTGGGGGCCAACGTCCTGACTTTC
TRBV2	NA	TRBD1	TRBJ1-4	CASSSTTGIGEKLFF	TGTGCCAGCAGCTCTACGACAGGGATTGGAGAAAAACTGTTTTTT
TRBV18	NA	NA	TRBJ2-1	CASSRSRPYNEQFF	TGTGCCAGCTCACGGAGTCGGCCCTACAATGAGCAGTTCTTC
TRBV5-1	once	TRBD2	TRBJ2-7	CASSWGPGLGIGEQYF	TGCGCCAGCAGCTGGGGACCGGGACTAGGGATTGGAGAGCAGTACTTC
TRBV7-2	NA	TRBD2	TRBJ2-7	CASSPSVWLAGGEQYF	TGTGCCAGCAGCCCCTCGGTTTGGCTAGCGGGAGGGGAGCAGTACTTC
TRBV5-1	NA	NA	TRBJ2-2	CASSLGWTNTGELFF	TGCGCCAGCAGCTTGGGATGGACAAACACCGGGGAGCTGTTTTTT